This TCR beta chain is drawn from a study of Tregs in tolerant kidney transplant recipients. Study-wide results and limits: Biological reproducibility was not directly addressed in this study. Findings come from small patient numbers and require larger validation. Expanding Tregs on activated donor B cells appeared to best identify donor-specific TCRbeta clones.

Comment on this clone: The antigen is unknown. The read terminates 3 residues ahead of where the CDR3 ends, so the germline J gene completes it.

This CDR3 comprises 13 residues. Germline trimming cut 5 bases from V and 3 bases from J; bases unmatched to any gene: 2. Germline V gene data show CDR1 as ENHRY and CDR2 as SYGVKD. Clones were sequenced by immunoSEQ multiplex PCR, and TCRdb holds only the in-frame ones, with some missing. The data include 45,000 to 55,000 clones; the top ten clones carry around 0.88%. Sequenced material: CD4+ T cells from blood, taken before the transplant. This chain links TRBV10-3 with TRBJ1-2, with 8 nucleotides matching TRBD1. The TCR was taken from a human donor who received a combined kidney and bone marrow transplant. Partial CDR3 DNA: TGTGCCATCAGTCCGGGACAGGACTATGGC. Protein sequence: CAISPGQDYG. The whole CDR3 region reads CAISPGQDYGYTF.